This T cell receptor (beta chain) appears in the sequencing data of a study of cytotoxic CD8 clonotypes in ibrutinib-treated CLL. Method: immunoSEQ multiplex PCR; TCRdb's copy keeps in-frame clones and lacks some. The top ten clones hold 6.5% to 8% of a sample with approximately 300,000 clones, about 80% of them seen once. Of note for this clone: No antigen is known for it.

Trimming stripped 4 bases from V and 4 bases from J, with 16 bases between. This CDR3 has 15 residues. Germline V gene sequence: CDR1 KGHSH, CDR2 LQKENI. Findings and limits, study-wide: Clonality measured at baseline exceeded age-matched healthy donors, tracking circulating CD8+ T-cell counts.

This receptor was obtained from a human donor with chronic lymphocytic leukemia. The chain combines TRBV18 with TRBJ1-2, with D possibly being TRBD1 (6 bases). The source was PBMCs, collected before ibrutinib treatment. CDR3 protein: CASSLETGGRYGYTF. As DNA, the CDR3 is TGTGCCAGCTCACTTGAAACCGGGGGCCGCTATGGCTACACCTTC. The complete variable domain, with remaining parts taken from reference TRBV18 and TRBJ1-2, reads NAGVMQNPRHLVRRRGQEARLRCSPMKGHSHVYWYRQLPEEGLKFMVYLQKENIIDESGMPKERFSAEFPKEGPSILRIQQVVRGDSAAYFCASSLETGGRYGYTFGSGTRLTVV.